This T cell receptor beta chain was identified during a study of OX40 agonist ivuxolimab in advanced cancers. Study observations and caveats: Some patients without response likewise showed low normalized clonal expansion. No determination was made of the antigen specificity of the expanded peripheral T cells.

TCRdb keeps only in-frame clones here, not all; method: immunoSEQ multiplex PCR. In the table there are tens of thousands of clones, about nine tenths of which are singletons. Autoimmune disease history or systemic immunosuppression led to patient exclusion. In the case of this clone: Its target is not known.

Sample: CD4+ or CD8+ T cells sorted from blood, taken in a trial of the OX40 agonist ivuxolimab. The receptor comes from an adult with an advanced solid tumor such as melanoma, head and neck, liver or kidney cancer.

The CDR3 coding sequence is TGTGCCAGCTCACCACAGAGCGGGGGGGCCTACAATGAGCAGTTCTTC. Translated: CASSPQSGGAYNEQFF. The rearrangement links TRBV18 to TRBJ2-1; 10 bases are shared with TRBD2. Looked up from germline, CDR1 is KGHSH and CDR2 is LQKENI. The CDR3 consists of 16 residues. With 1 base clipped from V and 2 bases from J, the junction kept 2 bases outside the gene matches.